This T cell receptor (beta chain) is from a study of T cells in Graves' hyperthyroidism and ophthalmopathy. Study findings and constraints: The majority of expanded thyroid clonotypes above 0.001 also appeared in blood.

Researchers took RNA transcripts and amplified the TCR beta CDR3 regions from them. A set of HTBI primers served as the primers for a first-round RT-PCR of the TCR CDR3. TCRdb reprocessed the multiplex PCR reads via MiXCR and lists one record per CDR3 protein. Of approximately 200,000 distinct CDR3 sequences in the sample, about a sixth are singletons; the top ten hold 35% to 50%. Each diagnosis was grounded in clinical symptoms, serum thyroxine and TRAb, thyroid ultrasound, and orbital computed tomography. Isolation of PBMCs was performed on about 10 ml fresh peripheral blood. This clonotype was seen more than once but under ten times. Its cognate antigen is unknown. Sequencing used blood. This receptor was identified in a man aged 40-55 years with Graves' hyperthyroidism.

CDR3: CASSKYKTGLEQYF. CDR3 bases: TGTGCCAGCAGTAAATACAAAACAGGTCTCGAGCAGTACTTC. The chain carries TRBV6-1 and TRBJ2-7, with D possibly TRBD1 on 5 matching bases. The V end was cut by 5 bases, the J end by 6 bases, with 17 bases between. Germline V gene data show CDR1 as MNHNS and CDR2 as SASEGT. The CDR3 loop spans 14 amino acids.